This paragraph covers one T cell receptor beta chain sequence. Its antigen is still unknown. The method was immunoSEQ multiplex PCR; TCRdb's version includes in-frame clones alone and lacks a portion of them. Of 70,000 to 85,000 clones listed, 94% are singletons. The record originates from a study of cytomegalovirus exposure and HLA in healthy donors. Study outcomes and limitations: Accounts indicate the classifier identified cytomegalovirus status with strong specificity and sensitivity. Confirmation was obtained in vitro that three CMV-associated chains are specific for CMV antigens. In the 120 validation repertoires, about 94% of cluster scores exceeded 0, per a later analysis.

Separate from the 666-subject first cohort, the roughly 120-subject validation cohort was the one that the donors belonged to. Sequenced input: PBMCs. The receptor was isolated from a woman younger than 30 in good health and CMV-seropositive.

The CDR3 region is CASSFGLAGAAADYGYTF. CDR3 bases: TGCGCCAGCAGCTTTGGGTTGGCAGGGGCCGCCGCTGACTATGGCTACACCTTC. The rearrangement uses TRBV5-1 and TRBJ1-2, with D tentatively TRBD1 (6 bases). The germline CDR1 and CDR2 sequences are SGHRS and YFSETQ. The CDR3 has 18 amino acids. Trimming removed 2 bases at V and 3 bases at J, with 23 bases between.